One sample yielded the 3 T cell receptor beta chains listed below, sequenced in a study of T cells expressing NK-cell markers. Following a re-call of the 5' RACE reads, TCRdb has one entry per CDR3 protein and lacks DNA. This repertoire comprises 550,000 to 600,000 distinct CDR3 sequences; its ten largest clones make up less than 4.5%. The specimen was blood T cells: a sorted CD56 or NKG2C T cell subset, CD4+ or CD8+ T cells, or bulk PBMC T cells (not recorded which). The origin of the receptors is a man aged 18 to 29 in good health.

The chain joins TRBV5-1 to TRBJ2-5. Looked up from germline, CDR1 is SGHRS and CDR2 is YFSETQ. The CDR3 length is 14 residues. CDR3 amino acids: CASSLGDLMETQYF.

CDR3 loop: CASDRTSGRWNEQFF. J is TRBJ2-1 and V is TRBV28; TCRdb reports TRBD2, a call that lacks DNA to check it against. The CDR3 runs to 15 residues. The germline CDR1 and CDR2 sequences are MDHEN and SYDVKM.

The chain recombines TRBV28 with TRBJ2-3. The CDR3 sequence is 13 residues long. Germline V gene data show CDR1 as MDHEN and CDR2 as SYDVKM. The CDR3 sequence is CASSLYTSLGQYF.